Listed below are T cell receptor beta chains from one sample, sequenced in a study of human T cells and chemical hapten exposure. MiXCR, applied by TCRdb to the RACE reads, yields one record per CDR3 protein. The profile shows 300,000 to 350,000 distinct CDR3 sequences, around 7% of them singletons. The sequencing used whole blood, collected in connection with sensitization to the hapten diphenylcyclopropenone (DPC). The receptors originated from a woman aged 18-29 years with alopecia areata. Some clones in this sample may be carry-over from other donors' samples. Each CDR3 is given with its conserved first and last residue. A D gene is named only where the DNA matches it firmly. Clone size is not always given. Where it is, it says once, few, many or a class for expanded clones.

J gene: TRBJ2-3
clone size: few
D gene: -
V gene: TRBV4-3
CDR3 DNA: TGCGCCAGCAGCCAAACGGACTTCACAGATACGCAGTATTTT
CDR3 protein: CASSQTDFTDTQYF

J gene: TRBJ2-5
clone size: many
D gene: -
V gene: TRBV27
CDR3 DNA: TGTGCCAGCAGTCCCTGGACAGAACACCAAGAGACCCAGTACTTC
CDR3 protein: CASSPWTEHQETQYF

J gene: TRBJ1-1
clone size: -
D gene: -
V gene: TRBV7-9
CDR3 DNA: TGTGCCAGCAGCTTAGCTGCGGCAGTACCGCTCACTGAAGCTTTCTTT
CDR3 protein: CASSLAAAVPLTEAFF

J gene: TRBJ2-5
clone size: many
D gene: -
V gene: TRBV10-3
CDR3 DNA: TGTGCCATCAGAGAAAGTCTAGTCCAGACCCAGTACTTC
CDR3 protein: CAIRESLVQTQYF

J gene: TRBJ2-3
clone size: few
D gene: TRBD2
V gene: TRBV5-4
CDR3 DNA: TGTGCCAGCAGCCCATCGACTAGCGGGGGCACAGATACGCAGTATTTT
CDR3 protein: CASSPSTSGGTDTQYF

J gene: TRBJ1-1
clone size: -
D gene: -
V gene: TRBV7-3
CDR3 DNA: TGTGCCAGCAGCAACCCCGGGGACACTGAAGCTTTCTTT
CDR3 protein: CASSNPGDTEAFF

J gene: TRBJ2-7
clone size: -
D gene: TRBD2
V gene: TRBV12-3/TRBV12-4
CDR3 DNA: TGTGCCAGCAGTACCGGGACTAGGAGCGAGCAGTACTTC
CDR3 protein: CASSTGTRSEQYF

J gene: TRBJ2-7
clone size: many
D gene: TRBD1
V gene: TRBV12-3/TRBV12-4
CDR3 DNA: TGTGCCAGCAGTTTTCATGAGGGGACAGGAACCTACGAGCAGTACTTC
CDR3 protein: CASSFHEGTGTYEQYF

J gene: TRBJ2-3
clone size: many
D gene: TRBD1
V gene: TRBV10-3
CDR3 DNA: TGTGCCATCAGTGAATTGGGACAGGGATTAGATACGCAGTATTTT
CDR3 protein: CAISELGQGLDTQYF

J gene: TRBJ2-5
clone size: many
D gene: -
V gene: TRBV5-1
CDR3 DNA: TGCGCCAGCAGCTTGGGGAGTGAGACCCAGTACTTC
CDR3 protein: CASSLGSETQYF

J gene: TRBJ2-5
clone size: -
D gene: TRBD2
V gene: TRBV7-9
CDR3 DNA: TGTGCCAGCAGCTTAGGCTCGCTAGCGGGGGCCCAAGAGACCCAGTACTTC
CDR3 protein: CASSLGSLAGAQETQYF

J gene: TRBJ1-1
clone size: many
D gene: -
V gene: TRBV12-3/TRBV12-4
CDR3 DNA: TGTGCCAGCAGTCTAGGAGACCCGGTAGAAGCTTTCTTT
CDR3 protein: CASSLGDPVEAFF

J gene: TRBJ1-1
clone size: -
D gene: -
V gene: TRBV6-5
CDR3 DNA: TGTGCCACCTTTGACACTGAAGCTTTCTTT
CDR3 protein: CATFDTEAFF

J gene: TRBJ1-1
clone size: few
D gene: -
V gene: TRBV5-4
CDR3 DNA: TGTGCCAGCAGCTTTGAACGCGCTGAAGCTTTCTTT
CDR3 protein: CASSFERAEAFF

J gene: TRBJ2-3
clone size: many
D gene: -
V gene: TRBV25-1
CDR3 DNA: TGTGCCAGCAGTGAACCGGGGGGCCGGTCAGATACGCAGTATTTT
CDR3 protein: CASSEPGGRSDTQYF

J gene: TRBJ1-6
clone size: few
D gene: -
V gene: TRBV9
CDR3 DNA: TGTGCCAGCAGCGTAGACCAGGGCTCCTATAATTCACCCCTCCACTTT
CDR3 protein: CASSVDQGSYNSPLHF

J gene: TRBJ2-3
clone size: few
D gene: -
V gene: TRBV12-3/TRBV12-4
CDR3 DNA: TGTGCCAGCAGTTTATATCGTTCTAGCACAGATACGCAGTATTTT
CDR3 protein: CASSLYRSSTDTQYF

J gene: TRBJ2-6
clone size: many
D gene: -
V gene: TRBV5-1
CDR3 DNA: TGCGCCAGCAGCTCCCAGGGTACTGGGGCCAACGTCCTGACTTTC
CDR3 protein: CASSSQGTGANVLTF

J gene: TRBJ2-1
clone size: -
D gene: TRBD2
V gene: TRBV6-5
CDR3 DNA: TGTGCCAGCAGTTACTCGAACGGGGGGGGCGGCTACAATGAGCAGTTCTTC
CDR3 protein: CASSYSNGGGGYNEQFF

J gene: TRBJ2-2
clone size: -
D gene: -
V gene: TRBV6-2/TRBV6-3
CDR3 DNA: TGTGCCAGCAGTGACCAGGGACCCGGGGAGCTGTTTTTT
CDR3 protein: CASSDQGPGELFF

J gene: TRBJ2-5
clone size: -
D gene: -
V gene: TRBV9
CDR3 DNA: TGTGCCAGCAGCGGGGCCCCCTTAGGAGAGACCCAGTACTTC
CDR3 protein: CASSGAPLGETQYF

J gene: TRBJ2-1
clone size: -
D gene: -
V gene: TRBV24-1
CDR3 DNA: TGTGCCACCAGTGTTAACCTGGGCAATGAGCAGTTCTTC
CDR3 protein: CATSVNLGNEQFF

J gene: TRBJ2-5
clone size: many
D gene: -
V gene: TRBV7-8
CDR3 DNA: TGTGCCAGCAGCCCCAAGGCAGGGGTCCAAGAGACCCAGTACTTC
CDR3 protein: CASSPKAGVQETQYF

J gene: TRBJ1-5
clone size: few
D gene: -
V gene: TRBV2
CDR3 DNA: TGTGCCAGCAGTGTCCGTAAGACTTTTAATCAGCCCCAGCATTTT
CDR3 protein: CASSVRKTFNQPQHF

J gene: TRBJ1-1
clone size: few
D gene: TRBD1
V gene: TRBV29-1
CDR3 DNA: TGCAGCGTTGAACCAGGGGGATTT
CDR3 protein: CSVEPGGF

J gene: TRBJ1-4
clone size: many
D gene: -
V gene: TRBV11-2
CDR3 DNA: TGTGCCAGCAGCTTAGATGAGGGTGACAGACTGTTTTTT
CDR3 protein: CASSLDEGDRLFF

J gene: TRBJ2-1
clone size: medium-sized
D gene: TRBD2
V gene: TRBV4-3
CDR3 DNA: TGCGCCAGCAGCCAAGATAACGGGGGGGCGAATGAGCAGTTCTTC
CDR3 protein: CASSQDNGGANEQFF

J gene: TRBJ2-1
clone size: few
D gene: -
V gene: TRBV10-3
CDR3 DNA: TGTGCCATCAGTGAACCCGTTAACAATGAGCAGTTCTTC
CDR3 protein: CAISEPVNNEQFF

J gene: TRBJ2-3
clone size: -
D gene: -
V gene: TRBV20-1
CDR3 DNA: TGCAGTGCCCCCGGGAACACAGATACGCAGTATTTT
CDR3 protein: CSAPGNTDTQYF

J gene: TRBJ2-3
clone size: medium-sized
D gene: -
V gene: TRBV5-4
CDR3 DNA: TGTGCCAGCAGCTTGAGTCCGTCATTTAGCACAGATACGCAGTATTTT
CDR3 protein: CASSLSPSFSTDTQYF

J gene: TRBJ2-7
clone size: few
D gene: TRBD2
V gene: TRBV5-1
CDR3 DNA: TGCGCCAGCAGCTTGGAGGCTAGCGGGGGGACCTACGAGCAGTACTTC
CDR3 protein: CASSLEASGGTYEQYF

J gene: TRBJ1-4
clone size: few
D gene: -
V gene: TRBV12-3/TRBV12-4
CDR3 DNA: TGTGCCAGCAGTTCAGAGGGCGGAGAAAAACTGTTTTTT
CDR3 protein: CASSSEGGEKLFF

J gene: TRBJ1-4
clone size: -
D gene: -
V gene: TRBV7-2
CDR3 DNA: TGTGCCAGCAGCTCCGAACCTAATGAAAAACTGTTTTTT
CDR3 protein: CASSSEPNEKLFF

J gene: TRBJ1-2
clone size: -
D gene: -
V gene: TRBV27
CDR3 DNA: TGTGCCAGCAGTTTAATCGGGAGGGTCGGGTCAGATGGCTACACCTTC
CDR3 protein: CASSLIGRVGSDGYTF

J gene: TRBJ2-3
clone size: -
D gene: -
V gene: TRBV7-2
CDR3 DNA: TGTGCCAGCAGCTTAGTAGCGGTGGAGACAGATACGCAGTATTTT
CDR3 protein: CASSLVAVETDTQYF

J gene: TRBJ1-1
clone size: -
D gene: TRBD1
V gene: TRBV12-3/TRBV12-4
CDR3 DNA: TGTGCCAGCAGTTTCCTGAGACAGGGAAGCACTGAAGCTTTCTTT
CDR3 protein: CASSFLRQGSTEAFF